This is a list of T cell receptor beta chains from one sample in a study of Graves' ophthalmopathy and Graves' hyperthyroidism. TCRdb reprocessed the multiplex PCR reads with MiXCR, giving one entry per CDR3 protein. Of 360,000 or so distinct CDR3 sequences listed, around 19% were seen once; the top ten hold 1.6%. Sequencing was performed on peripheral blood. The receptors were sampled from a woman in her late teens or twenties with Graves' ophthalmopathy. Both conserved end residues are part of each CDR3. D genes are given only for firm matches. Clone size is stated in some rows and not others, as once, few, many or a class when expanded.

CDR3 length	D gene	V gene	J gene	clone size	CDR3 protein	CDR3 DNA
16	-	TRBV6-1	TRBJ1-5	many	CASSGGPLYSNQPQHF	TGTGCCAGCAGTGGGGGACCACTGTATAGCAATCAGCCCCAGCATTTT
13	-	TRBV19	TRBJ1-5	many	CASEWGSNQPQHF	TGTGCCAGTGAATGGGGTAGCAATCAGCCCCAGCATTTT
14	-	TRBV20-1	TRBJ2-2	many	CSAPAVGMPGELFF	TGCAGTGCCCCCGCCGTTGGGATGCCCGGGGAGCTGTTTTTT
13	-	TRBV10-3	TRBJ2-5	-	CAISEEDRATQYF	TGTGCCATCAGTGAGGAGGACCGGGCCACCCAGTACTTC
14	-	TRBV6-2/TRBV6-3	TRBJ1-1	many	CASSYEGLWTEAFF	TGTGCCAGCAGTTACGAGGGGTTGTGGACTGAAGCTTTCTTT
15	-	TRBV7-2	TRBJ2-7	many	CASSSSPIPTYEQYF	TGTGCCAGCAGCTCCTCACCTATACCGACCTACGAGCAGTACTTC
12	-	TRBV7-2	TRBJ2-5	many	CASSLGRVAQYF	TGTGCCAGCAGCTTAGGAAGGGTAGCCCAGTACTTC
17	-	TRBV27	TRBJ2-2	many	CASSLQPRQGRTGGLFF	TGTGCCAGCAGTTTACAACCCCGACAGGGTAGGACCGGGGGGCTGTTTTTT
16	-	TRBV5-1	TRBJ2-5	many	CASSLVVNHHQETQYF	TGCGCCAGCAGCTTGGTGGTGAACCACCACCAAGAGACCCAGTACTTC
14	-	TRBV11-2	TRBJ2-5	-	CASSLYSGYETQYF	TGTGCCAGCAGCTTATACTCAGGTTATGAGACCCAGTACTTC
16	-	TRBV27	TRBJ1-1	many	CASSSWQGRTNTEAFF	TGTGCCAGCAGTTCGTGGCAGGGTAGGACGAACACTGAAGCTTTCTTT
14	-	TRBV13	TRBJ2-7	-	CASSVGYSSYEQYF	TGTGCCAGCAGCGTCGGATACTCCTCCTACGAGCAGTACTTC
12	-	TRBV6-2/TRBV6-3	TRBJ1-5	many	CASSRVNQPQHF	TGTGCCAGCAGTCGAGTTAATCAGCCCCAGCATTTT
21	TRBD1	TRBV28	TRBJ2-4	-	CASSFPRDRGRGGLAKNIQYF	TGTGCCAGCAGTTTCCCCAGGGACAGGGGGCGCGGCGGGTTAGCCAAAAACATTCAGTACTTC
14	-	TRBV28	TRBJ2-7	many	CASSLPRGTYEQYF	TGTGCCAGCAGCTTACCCAGGGGAACCTACGAGCAGTACTTC
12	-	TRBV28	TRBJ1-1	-	CASNEGITEAFF	TGTGCCAGCAATGAGGGAATCACTGAAGCTTTCTTT
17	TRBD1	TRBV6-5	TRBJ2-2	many	CASSYSRRGPNAGELFF	TGTGCCAGCAGTTACTCGAGAAGGGGGCCCAACGCCGGGGAGCTGTTTTTT
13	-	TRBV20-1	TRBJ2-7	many	CSATKIISYEQYF	TGCAGTGCCACCAAAATAATCAGCTACGAGCAGTACTTC
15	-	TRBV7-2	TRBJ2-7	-	CASSLSKGNIYEQYF	TGTGCCAGCAGCTTATCAAAGGGGAATATTTACGAGCAGTACTTC
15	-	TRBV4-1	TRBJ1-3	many	CASSQDESSGNTIYF	TGCGCCAGCAGCCAAGATGAGAGCTCTGGAAACACCATATATTTT
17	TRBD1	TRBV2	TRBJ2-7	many	CASSDLGSGQALYEQYF	TGTGCCAGCAGTGATCTCGGTTCGGGACAGGCCCTCTACGAGCAGTACTTC
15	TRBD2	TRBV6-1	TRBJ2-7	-	CASSGLLAGHYEQYF	TGTGCCAGCAGTGGCCTACTAGCGGGCCACTACGAGCAGTACTTC
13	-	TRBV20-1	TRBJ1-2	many	CSARDRTNYGYTF	TGCAGTGCTAGAGATCGGACCAACTATGGCTACACCTTC
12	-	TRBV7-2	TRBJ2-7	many	CASSPPTNEQYF	TGTGCCAGCAGCCCACCTACAAACGAGCAGTACTTC
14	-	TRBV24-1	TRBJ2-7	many	CATSDLTVPYEQYF	TGTGCCACCAGTGATTTGACTGTCCCCTACGAGCAGTACTTC
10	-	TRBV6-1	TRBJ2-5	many	CATGRETQYF	TGTGCCACCGGCCGAGAGACCCAGTACTTC
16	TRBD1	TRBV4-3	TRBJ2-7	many	CASSQDLGQGAYEQYF	TGCGCCAGCAGCCAAGATCTGGGACAGGGCGCCTACGAGCAGTACTTC
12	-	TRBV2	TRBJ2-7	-	CASTQAAYEQYF	TGTGCCAGCACGCAGGCGGCCTACGAGCAGTACTTC
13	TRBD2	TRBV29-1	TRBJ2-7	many	CSVDSGTSYEQYF	TGCAGCGTTGACTCCGGGACTAGCTACGAGCAGTACTTC
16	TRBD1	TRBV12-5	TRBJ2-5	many	CASGPGDRGLVETQYF	TGTGCTAGTGGCCCGGGGGACAGGGGGCTCGTGGAGACCCAGTACTTC
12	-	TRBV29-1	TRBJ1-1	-	CSARVGATEAFF	TGCAGCGCCAGGGTCGGGGCCACTGAAGCTTTCTTT
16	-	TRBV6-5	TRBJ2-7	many	CASSYSVDSTTMIPYF	TGTGCCAGCAGTTACTCAGTTGATAGCACTACCATGATACCGTACTTC
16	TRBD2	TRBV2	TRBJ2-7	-	CASSDGRLAGDYEQYF	TGTGCCAGCAGTGATGGGAGACTAGCGGGAGACTACGAGCAGTACTTC
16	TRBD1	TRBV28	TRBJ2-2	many	CASSLTGAPGSGELFF	TGTGCCAGCAGTCTGACAGGGGCCCCTGGGAGTGGGGAGCTGTTTTTT
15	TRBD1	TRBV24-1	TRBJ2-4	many	CATSDPQGAGNIQYF	TGTGCCACCAGTGACCCCCAGGGGGCTGGAAACATTCAGTACTTC
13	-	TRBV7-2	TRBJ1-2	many	CASSSSRALGYTF	TGTGCCAGCAGCTCGAGTAGAGCGCTTGGCTACACCTTC
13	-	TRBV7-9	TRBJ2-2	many	CAGDTRETGELFF	TGTGCCGGAGATACCAGGGAGACCGGGGAGCTGTTTTTT
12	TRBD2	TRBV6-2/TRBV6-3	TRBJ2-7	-	CAAGEPGFEQYF	TGTGCGGCGGGGGAACCAGGGTTCGAGCAGTACTTC
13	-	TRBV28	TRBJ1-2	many	CASSSGRSYGYTF	TGTGCCAGCAGTTCGGGACGGAGCTATGGCTACACCTTC
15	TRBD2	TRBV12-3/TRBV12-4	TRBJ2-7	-	CASSSPGQREGEQYF	TGTGCCAGCAGTTCCCCTGGGCAGCGGGAGGGCGAGCAGTACTTC
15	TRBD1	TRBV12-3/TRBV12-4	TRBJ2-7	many	CASSSPGTGLREQYF	TGTGCCAGCAGTTCCCCCGGGACAGGGTTGCGGGAGCAGTACTTC
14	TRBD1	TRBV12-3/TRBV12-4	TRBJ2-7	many	CASNTGGSVHEQYF	TGTGCCAGCAACACAGGGGGTTCTGTCCACGAGCAGTACTTC
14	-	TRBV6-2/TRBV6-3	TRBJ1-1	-	CASRRGQIVAEAFF	TGTGCCAGCAGAAGAGGGCAAATAGTGGCTGAAGCTTTCTTT
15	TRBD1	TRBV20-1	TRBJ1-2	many	CSASLNRGVNYGYTF	TGCAGTGCTTCGTTAAACAGGGGTGTCAACTATGGCTACACCTTC
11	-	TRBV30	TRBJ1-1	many	CAREWGTEAFF	TGTGCCCGCGAATGGGGCACTGAAGCTTTCTTT
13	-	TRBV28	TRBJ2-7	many	CASSFTGRYEQYF	TGTGCCAGCAGTTTTACAGGGCGGTACGAGCAGTACTTC
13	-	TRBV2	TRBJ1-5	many	CASSGRDNQPQHF	TGTGCCAGCAGTGGCAGGGACAATCAGCCCCAGCATTTT
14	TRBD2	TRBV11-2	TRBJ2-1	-	CASSLVGGDNEQFF	TGTGCCAGCAGCTTAGTCGGGGGGGACAATGAGCAGTTCTTC
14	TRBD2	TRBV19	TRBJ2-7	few	CASIIKGTSDEQYF	TGTGCCAGTATTATAAAGGGGACTAGCGACGAGCAGTACTTC